These 28 T cell receptor beta chains were sequenced from one sample in a study of blood T cells in healthy people across ages. The second PCR ran roughly 7 to 12 cycles with a sample-barcoded 5' primer and J-beta primers. Each CDR3 protein gets one entry after TCRdb re-called the 5' RACE reads with MiXCR. Here the sample spans roughly 1.7 million distinct CDR3 sequences, 30% to 40% being singletons. The sample taken for sequencing was blood. These receptors came from a woman in her twenties or thirties in good health.

In its sample, this clonotype was seen many times. V is TRBV7-2 and J is TRBJ2-5; D not certain. The germline CDR1 and CDR2 sequences are SGHTA and FQGNSA. The V gene lost 2 bases and the J gene lost 0 bases, with 7 bases spanning the gap. The CDR3 is made up of 14 amino acids. The CDR3 DNA follows: TGTGCCAGCAGCTTAAGGTGGAACCAAGAGACCCAGTACTTC. Translated, it gives CASSLRWNQETQYF.

The chain is built from TRBV6-5 and TRBJ1-2; D remains ambiguous. The V and J ends lost 3 bases and 3 bases respectively, with 8 bases between them. The CDR3 spans 13 residues. Looked up from germline, CDR1 is MNHEY and CDR2 is SVGAGI. For the CDR3, the DNA is TGTGCCAGCAGTTATCGGCAAGACTATGGCTACACCTTC. Encoded protein: CASSYRQDYGYTF.

This clonotype was counted between two and nine times. The gene calls are TRBV7-2 and TRBJ2-1; no definite D call. This CDR3 spans 13 amino acids. Germline-derived CDR1 and CDR2 are SGHTA and FQGNSA. Trimming removed 2 bases from V and 6 bases from J, with 8 bases in between. The CDR3 sequence is CASSLLRTNEQFF. CDR3 DNA sequence: TGTGCCAGCAGCTTACTCCGCACCAATGAGCAGTTCTTC. Full variable domain (missing parts from reference TRBV7-2 and TRBJ2-1): GAGVSQSPSNKVTEKGKDVELRCDPISGHTALYWYRQSLGQGLEFLIYFQGNSAPDKSGLPSDRFSAERTGGSVSTLTIQRTQQEDSAVYLCASSLLRTNEQFFGPGTRLTVL.

This clonotype was seen a handful of times. V usage is TRBV21-1 and J usage is TRBJ2-3. TRBV21-1 constitutes a pseudogene. This CDR3 has 15 residues. The CDR3 spells CASSEGNDSTDTQYF. In nucleotides, the CDR3 is TGTGCCAGCAGCGAAGGGAATGATAGCACAGATACGCAGTATTTT.

The genes are TRBV6-1 and TRBJ2-1, with 10 bases matching TRBD2. The CDR3 is 16 amino acids. Germline V gene data show CDR1 as MNHNS and CDR2 as SASEGT. After removal of 10 bases from V and 1 base from J, the junction contained 10 bases not matched to a gene. CDR3 DNA sequence: TGTGCCACCGGAGATCTAGCGGGAGTATCCTACAATGAGCAGTTCTTC. This translates into CATGDLAGVSYNEQFF.

There are a few counts of this clonotype. A junction end diverges from the germline sequence, so it may reflect a read error. The chain couples TRBV10-2 to TRBJ2-6; D possibly matches TRBD1 or TRBD2 (6 bases each). Germline assignment: CDR1 WSHSY and CDR2 SAAADI. The CDR3 covers 16 residues. CDR3 bases: TGCGCCAGCGGTGAAAGGGGGGCCTCTGGGGCCAACGTCCTGACTTTC. Its protein is CASGERGASGANVLTF.

This clonotype has only one observation. The chain couples TRBV28 to TRBJ1-5; TRBD1 aligns across 8 bases. With V trimmed by 6 bases and J by 2 bases, 9 bases remained unmatched. Germline CDR1 MDHEN, CDR2 SYDVKM. This CDR3 is 16 amino acids long. The CDR3 DNA reads as TGTGCCAGCAGCCAGTCAGGGGGCATGGGCAATCAGCCCCAGCATTTT. Translating it yields CASSQSGGMGNQPQHF.

J is TRBJ2-1 and V is TRBV5-6; maybe TRBD2 (5 bases). CDR3 size: 19 residues. Per germline, CDR1 SGHDT and CDR2 YYEEEE. With 0 bases removed from V and 0 bases from J, the gap between germline ends came to 19 bases. CDR3 nucleotide sequence: TGTGCCAGCAGCTTGGGTCCTGGGAGCCCTTCCAGCTCCTACAATGAGCAGTTCTTC. Translating gives CASSLGPGSPSSSYNEQFF. Together with reference TRBV5-6 and TRBJ2-1, the CDR3 gives the full variable domain: DAGVTQSPTHLIKTRGQQVTLRCSPKSGHDTVSWYQQALGQGPQFIFQYYEEEERQRGNFPDRFSGHQFPNYSSELNVNALLLGDSALYLCASSLGPGSPSSSYNEQFFGPGTRLTVL.

The gene calls are TRBV5-1 and TRBJ2-5; TRBD2 matches at 11 bases. Germline loops: CDR1 SGHRS, CDR2 YFSETQ. This CDR3 is 16 amino acids long. J was trimmed by 5 bases and V by 4 bases; bases with no gene match: 10. CDR3 nucleotide sequence: TGCGCCAGCAGCCTAAGGACTAGCGGGCCCGGTGAGACCCAGTACTTC. Its translation is CASSLRTSGPGETQYF.

The gene calls are TRBV6-6 and TRBJ2-1, with 10 nucleotides matching TRBD1. The trim removed 3 bases at V and 7 bases at J, leaving 6 bases unmatched. Germline CDR1 reads MNHNY; CDR2 reads SVGAGI (reference sequence). CDR3 length: 15 amino acids. CDR3 protein: CASSYGDRGLNEQFF. The CDR3 nucleotides are TGTGCCAGCAGTTATGGGGACAGGGGTTTGAATGAGCAGTTCTTC.

To note about this clonotype: Germline is not matched at one junction end, which may reflect a read error. V gene TRBV6-6 combines with J gene TRBJ2-5; no definite D call. With the DNA end fitting TRBJ2-1 better, the J assignment may be wrong. Germline lookup yields CDR1 MNHNY and CDR2 SVGAGI (reference sequence). The CDR3 has 13 residues. The CDR3 DNA reads TGTGCCAACAGTAGATACGCCCAAGAGACCCAGTTCTTC. Amino acids: CANSRYAQETQFF.

With regard to this clonotype: The junction departs from germline at one end; a sequencing error may be responsible. The chain carries TRBV11-2 and TRBJ2-7; 9 positions agree with TRBD1. CDR3 length: 15 amino acids. Germline loops: CDR1 SGHAT, CDR2 FQNNGV. This chain's CDR3 is CTSSSYRTGAYEQYF. Here the CDR3 DNA reads TGTACCAGCAGCTCCTACCGGACAGGGGCTTACGAGCAGTACTTC.

The chain combines TRBV9 with TRBJ2-1; D perhaps matches TRBD2 (6 bases). The CDR3 is 16 residues long. Germline assignment: CDR1 SGDLS and CDR2 YYNGEE. V lost 4 bases and J lost 8, with 22 bases in between. CDR3 sequence: CASSQSGLALPDEQFF. The CDR3 coding sequence is TGTGCCAGCAGCCAAAGCGGGCTAGCGTTACCCGATGAGCAGTTCTTC.

The rearrangement links TRBV7-9 to TRBJ2-7, with D possibly being TRBD1 (5 bases). The CDR3 loop spans 15 amino acids. Germline lookup yields CDR1 SEHNR and CDR2 FQNEAQ (reference sequence). Trimming took off 5 bases at V and 5 bases at J, with 19 bases between the two ends. The chain's CDR3 is CASSATSGQAHEQYF. CDR3 coding DNA: TGTGCCAGCAGCGCCACGTCAGGACAAGCCCACGAGCAGTACTTC.

J is TRBJ2-7 and V is TRBV25-1; 8 bases agree with TRBD1. The CDR3 spans 14 residues. The J segment lost 3 bases and the V segment lost 4 bases, leaving 5 bases of the junction unmatched. The germline gives CDR1 MGHDK, CDR2 SYGVNS. In DNA form, the CDR3 reads TGTGCCAGCAGTGGATCCAGGGGGCTCTACGAGCAGTACTTC. Encoded protein: CASSGSRGLYEQYF.

This clonotype was counted between two and nine times. This rearrangement joins TRBV12-3 or TRBV12-4 to TRBJ1-6; TRBD1 aligns across 9 bases. After removal of 6 bases from V and 9 bases from J, the junction contained 6 bases not matched to a gene. This CDR3 contains 14 residues. The CDR3 sequence: CASSPGQGSSPLHF. DNA for the CDR3: TGTGCCAGCAGCCCGGGACAGGGAAGTTCACCCCTCCACTTT.

Concerning this clonotype itself: Its ends do not fully match the called genes, so a read error is possible. This chain links TRBV20-1 with TRBJ1-2, with D possibly being TRBD1 (5 bases). Per germline, CDR1 DFQATT and CDR2 SNEGSKA (reference sequence). CDR3 length equals 14 residues. This CDR3 is CSAREPMGRAGYTF. The CDR3 DNA sequence: TGCAGTGCTCGAGAGCCCATGGGGCGAGCTGGCTACACCTTC.

This clonotype was observed a handful of times. The V and J genes are TRBV5-1 and TRBJ2-7; a possible D gene is TRBD2 (6 bases). The length of the CDR3 is 15 residues. The germline gives CDR1 SGHRS, CDR2 YFSETQ. Trimming removed 4 bases at V and 0 bases at J, with 14 bases between. Here the CDR3 DNA reads TGCGCCAGCAGCGCTAACGGGGGAAGCTCCTACGAGCAGTACTTC. This encodes CASSANGGSSYEQYF.

The chain employs TRBV30 and TRBJ1-1; no reliable D call. Germline V CDR1 and CDR2: GTSNPN, SVGIG (reference sequence). The length of the CDR3 is 11 residues. With 7 bases removed from V and 1 base from J, the gap between germline ends came to 7 bases. The CDR3 coding sequence is TGTGCCTCGGAAGGGAACACTGAAGCTTTCTTT. It encodes CASEGNTEAFF.

The CDR3 nucleotides are TGTGCCAGCAGCCAAGATCTTGTGGGAGGGCCGGATGAGCAGTTCTTC. It translates to CASSQDLVGGPDEQFF. This chain uses TRBV3-1 with TRBJ2-1; 7 bases line up with TRBD2. Germline trimming cut 0 bases from V and 8 bases from J; bases unmatched to any gene: 10. The CDR3 consists of 16 residues. CDR1 and CDR2 (germline): LGHDT, YNNKEL (reference sequence).

This clonotype has only a few counts. V gene TRBV2 combines with J gene TRBJ2-1, with D uncertain. Germline CDR1 reads SNHLY; CDR2 reads FYNNEI. This CDR3 has 11 residues. V lost 4 bases to trimming and J lost 12 bases, with 10 bases between them. CDR3 sequence: CASSGSGRQFF. In DNA, the CDR3 is TGTGCCAGCAGTGGTTCAGGCAGGCAGTTCTTC.

This clonotype was picked up a small number of times. The rearrangement links TRBV28 to TRBJ2-7; the D gene is possibly TRBD2 (6 bases). The germline V gene has CDR1 MDHEN and CDR2 SYDVKM. Trimming took 6 bases from V and 2 from J, leaving 14 bases between them. The CDR3 consists of 14 residues. CDR3 amino acids: CASRGAGETYEQYF. CDR3 coding DNA: TGTGCCAGCAGGGGAGCGGGTGAGACCTACGAGCAGTACTTC.

The CDR3 sequence is CASSETLEQFF. The CDR3 nucleotides are TGTGCCAGCAGTGAAACGCTAGAGCAGTTCTTC. The chain couples TRBV6-1 to TRBJ2-1, with D unclear. The CDR3 covers 11 residues. Germline V gene lookup returns CDR1 MNHNS and CDR2 SASEGT. The ends were cut back, 2 bases at V and 10 bases at J, with 6 bases in the middle.

The rearrangement links TRBV10-2 to TRBJ1-1, with D possibly being TRBD1 (6 bases). V was clipped by 8 bases and J by 4 bases, with 17 bases between them. Looked up from germline, CDR1 is WSHSY and CDR2 is SAAADI. This CDR3 contains 14 residues. The CDR3 DNA sequence: TGCGCCAGCTTTACCCGGGACAAAGTCACTGAAGCTTTCTTT. Translating gives CASFTRDKVTEAFF.

V gene TRBV29-1 combines with J gene TRBJ2-2, with D tentatively TRBD1 (5 bases). Trimming removed 2 bases from V and 5 bases from J, with 15 bases in between. This CDR3 is 15 amino acids long. Looked up from germline, CDR1 is SQVTM and CDR2 is ANQGSEA. The CDR3 here is CSVESGQGRTGELFF. CDR3 DNA sequence: TGCAGCGTTGAATCGGGTCAGGGTCGAACCGGGGAGCTGTTTTTT.

This clonotype was detected ten times or more. This chain connects TRBV20-1 to TRBJ2-7; 9 bases fit TRBD2. V dropped 7 bases and J dropped 4; count of bases not matched to a gene: 8. The CDR3 spans 13 residues. Per the germline V gene, CDR1 is DFQATT and CDR2 is SNEGSKA (reference sequence). In nucleotides, the CDR3 is TGCAGTGTCGCTAGCGGGGAACCGTACGAGCAGTACTTC. Translating it yields CSVASGEPYEQYF.

The genes are TRBV4-1 and TRBJ2-5; 8 nucleotides align to TRBD1. Germline CDR1 and CDR2: MGHRA and YSYEKL. The CDR3 extends over 16 amino acids. With V trimmed by 1 base and J by 5 bases, 9 bases remained unmatched. This chain's CDR3 is CASSQGNRGSGETQYF. The DNA of the CDR3 is TGCGCCAGCAGCCAAGGAAACAGGGGGAGTGGGGAGACCCAGTACTTC.

J is TRBJ2-5 and V is TRBV9; 11 bases align to TRBD1. V trimming: 3 bases; J trimming: 11 bases; junction bases outside the gene matches: 12. The length of the CDR3 is 15 residues. CDR1 SGDLS and CDR2 YYNGEE come from the germline V gene. Here the CDR3 reads CASSGGGQGGNEQYF. The CDR3 nucleotides are TGTGCCAGCAGCGGGGGGGGACAGGGGGGCAATGAGCAGTACTTC.